The clone carrying this T cell receptor (beta chain) has just one count. The source of the sample is a study of T cell changes during pregnancy in multiple sclerosis. Unmatched junction bases numbered 13, after V lost 2 bases and J lost 13 bases. The CDR3 consists of 15 residues. Germline V gene data show CDR1 as SGDLS and CDR2 as YYNGEE. Libraries were prepared by immunoSEQ multiplex PCR; TCRdb keeps only in-frame clonotypes and omits some of them. This sample yields fewer than 65,000 clones, of which approximately 90% are seen a single time; about 0.4% belongs to the top ten. Source: CD4+ T cells from peripheral blood mononuclear cells, taken after pregnancy. The V and J genes are TRBV9 and TRBJ2-2, with 8 bases lining up with TRBD2. The source is a female donor with multiple sclerosis, enrolled in a pregnancy study. The CDR3 DNA reads as TGTGCCAGCAGCGTCGGAAACTTGCGGGGGGCCGGGCTGTTTTTT. Its protein is CASSVGNLRGAGLFF.